Reported below is one T cell receptor (beta chain). Its specificity is not known. The data are from a study of T cell responses to AZD1222 COVID-19 vaccine. Study findings and constraints: Donors in the cohort were predominantly white British and more often female, and clonal diversity was possibly underestimated. Only a handful of AZD1222 recipients, six or seven in all, had baseline seropositivity.

Profiling relied on immunoSEQ multiplex PCR, and the TCRdb table lists in-frame clones only, not all of them. The sample shows more than 110,000 clones, approximately 86% of them seen only once. The specimen comprised peripheral blood, sampled on day 0 of AZD1222 vaccination. The TCR comes from an adult in good health.

CDR3 in DNA: TGTGCCAGCAGATTACCAGGGGTCTCCTACGAGCAGTACTTC. Its protein product is CASRLPGVSYEQYF. The J gene is TRBJ2-7, the V gene TRBV7-8, with a possible D match to TRBD1 (6 bases). The CDR3 sequence is 14 residues long. Germline CDR1 and CDR2: SGHVS and FQNEAQ. V was clipped by 6 bases and J by 0 bases, with 12 bases between them. The variable domain in full, with the rest retrieved from reference TRBV7-8 and TRBJ2-7, is GAGVSQSPRYKVAKRGQDVALRCDPISGHVSLFWYQQALGQGPEFLTYFQNEAQLDKSGLPSDRFFAERPEGSVSTLKIQRTQQEDSAVYLCASRLPGVSYEQYFGPGTRLTVT.